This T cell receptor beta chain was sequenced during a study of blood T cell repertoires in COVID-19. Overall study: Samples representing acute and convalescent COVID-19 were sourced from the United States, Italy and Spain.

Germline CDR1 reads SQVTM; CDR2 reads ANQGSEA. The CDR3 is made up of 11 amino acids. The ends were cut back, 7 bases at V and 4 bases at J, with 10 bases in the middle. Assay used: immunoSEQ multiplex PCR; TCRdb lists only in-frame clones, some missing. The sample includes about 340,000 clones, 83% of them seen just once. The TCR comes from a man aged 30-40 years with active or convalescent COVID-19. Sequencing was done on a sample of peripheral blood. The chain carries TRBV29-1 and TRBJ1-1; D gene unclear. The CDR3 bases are TGCAGCGACCGCCCGGGCACTGAAGCTTTCTTT. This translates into CSDRPGTEAFF.